The 19 T cell receptor beta chains listed next were all sequenced from one sample in a study of blood T cell repertoires in COVID-19. Clones were sequenced by immunoSEQ multiplex PCR, and TCRdb holds only the in-frame ones, with some missing. The sample records 150,000 to 200,000 clones, more than 85% being singletons. Sequenced input: peripheral blood. The receptor set was obtained from a woman older than 75 in a cohort sampled during active or convalescent COVID-19.

This chain links TRBV7-2 with TRBJ2-7, with 7 bases that match TRBD1. This CDR3 is built from 15 residues. Trimming removed 1 base from V and 0 bases from J; junction bases left unmatched: 3. Germline V gene sequence: CDR1 SGHTA, CDR2 FQGNSA. CDR3 protein: CASSLDRDSSYEQYF. The CDR3 DNA reads as TGTGCCAGCAGCTTAGACCGGGACAGCTCCTACGAGCAGTACTTC.

The chain is built from TRBV19 and TRBJ2-5; D is perhaps TRBD2 (6 bases). The CDR3 is 15 residues long. Germline V gives CDR1 LNHDA, CDR2 SQIVND (reference sequence). V shed 5 bases and J shed 5 bases, with 18 bases lying between them. The CDR3 loop is CASSQSRGFGETQYF. CDR3 coding DNA: TGTGCCAGTAGTCAAAGCCGGGGGTTCGGGGAGACCCAGTACTTC.

This clone was recorded only once. The V and J genes are TRBV7-9 and TRBJ1-2; TRBD1 matches 7 bases. Germline CDR1 reads SEHNR; CDR2 reads FQNEAQ (reference sequence). The CDR3 consists of 16 residues. With 4 bases clipped from V and 5 bases from J, the junction kept 13 bases outside the gene matches. The CDR3 region has the DNA TGTGCCAGCAGCTCATGCTCCGGGACAGTCTGTTATGGCTACACCTTC. It encodes CASSSCSGTVCYGYTF.

The chain uses TRBV5-1 and TRBJ2-7; D not certain. V was pared by 4 bases and J by 0 bases, with 5 bases between. CDR3 size: 12 residues. Looked up from germline, CDR1 is SGHRS and CDR2 is YFSETQ. CDR3: CASSPDSYEQYV. The CDR3 DNA reads as TGCGCCAGCAGCCCAGACTCCTACGAGCAGTACGTC.

This clone appeared a single time. The chain employs TRBV6-1 and TRBJ2-5; no clear D. With 4 bases removed from V and 4 bases from J, the gap between germline ends came to 10 bases. There are 13 residues in the CDR3. Germline loops: CDR1 MNHNS, CDR2 SASEGT. CDR3 sequence: CASSGGVRETQYF. The CDR3, as DNA: TGTGCCAGCAGTGGCGGAGTGCGAGAGACCCAGTACTTC.

The chain uses TRBV9 and TRBJ2-1; 12 bases line up with TRBD1. Germline V CDR1 and CDR2: SGDLS, YYNGEE. The CDR3 is 16 residues long. Unmatched junction bases numbered 7, after V lost 0 bases and J lost 9 bases. Here the CDR3 reads CASSVAPGQGAGEQFF. The CDR3 DNA reads TGTGCCAGCAGCGTAGCACCGGGACAGGGGGCAGGTGAGCAGTTCTTC.

V is TRBV6-2 or TRBV6-3 and J is TRBJ1-1; D may be TRBD1 (5 bases). The CDR3 is 18 amino acids. The V gene's germline CDR1 is MNHEY and CDR2 SVGEGT. The ends were cut back, 5 bases at V and 1 base at J, with 23 bases in the middle. CDR3 loop: CASSTRRQPQVRNTEAFF. The CDR3 DNA sequence: TGTGCCAGCAGTACGAGAAGACAGCCCCAAGTAAGGAACACTGAAGCTTTCTTT.

V and J are TRBV11-2 and TRBJ2-7; no clear D. Trimming cost V 2 bases and J 2 bases, with 13 bases left between them. The germline V gene encodes CDR1 SGHAT and CDR2 FQNNGV. This CDR3 region has 15 residues. CDR3 amino acids: CASSLTDTPTYEQYV. The CDR3 bases are TGTGCCAGCAGCTTAACCGACACGCCGACCTACGAGCAGTACGTC.

This rearrangement joins TRBV6-2 or TRBV6-3 to TRBJ1-1; 9 nucleotides line up with TRBD1. The CDR3 covers 15 residues. The germline gives CDR1 MNHEY, CDR2 SVGEGT. The trim removed 4 bases at V and 3 bases at J, leaving 6 bases unmatched. CDR3 DNA: TGTGCCAGCAGTTCAATACAGGGGGCCGACACTGAAGCTTTCTTT. It codes for CASSSIQGADTEAFF.

The V call is TRBV15, the J call TRBJ1-5; the match to TRBD1 covers 8 bases. Germline V gene data show CDR1 as LNHNV and CDR2 as YYDKDF (reference sequence). The CDR3 contains 16 residues. V gave up 9 bases and J gave up 1 base; unmatched junction bases: 11. In DNA form, the CDR3 reads TGTGCCACTAAGACAGGGGTCGGCATCAGCAATCAGCCCCAGCATTTT. Protein sequence: CATKTGVGISNQPQHF.

The chain is built from TRBV3-1 (or the pseudogene TRBV3-2) and TRBJ2-3; 12 positions agree with TRBD2. The CDR3 is 16 residues long. Losses at the gene ends were 4 bases for V and 2 bases for J; bases not matched to a gene: 4. CDR1 and CDR2 (germline): LGHDT, YNNKEL (reference sequence). The CDR3 region has the DNA TGTGCCAGCAGCCCGAGGACTAGCGGGGTCACAGATACGCAGTATTTT. This encodes CASSPRTSGVTDTQYF.

The chain has TRBV5-1 and TRBJ2-4, with a weak D call TRBD2 (6 bases). V was trimmed by 0 bases and J by 0 bases, leaving 19 bases between them. The V gene's germline CDR1 is SGHRS and CDR2 YFSETQ. This CDR3 spans 19 amino acids. CDR3 loop: CASSLAVFRRASAKNIQYF. DNA for the CDR3: TGCGCCAGCAGCTTGGCTGTGTTTCGGAGGGCTTCAGCCAAAAACATTCAGTACTTC.

V is TRBV5-5 and J is TRBJ1-1; D is unclear. The germline V and J ends were trimmed by 2 bases and 5 bases, with 10 bases remaining between them. Germline V lookup: CDR1 SGHKS, CDR2 YYEKEE (reference sequence). The CDR3 extends over 13 amino acids. CDR3 sequence (DNA): TGTGCCAGCAGCTTTCATCTGGAGACTGAAGCTTTCTTT. Amino acid sequence: CASSFHLETEAFF.

The sample holds a few counts of this clone. The V and J genes are TRBV9 and TRBJ2-7; D is possibly TRBD1 (6 bases). Germline CDR1 SGDLS, CDR2 YYNGEE. The germline V and J ends were trimmed by 8 bases and 4 bases, with 10 bases remaining between them. The length of the CDR3 is 11 residues. The CDR3: CASGQGYEQYF. CDR3 bases: TGTGCCAGTGGTCAGGGGTACGAGCAGTACTTC. Variable domain in full (rest from reference TRBV9 and TRBJ2-7): DSGVTQTPKHLITATGQRVTLRCSPRSGDLSVYWYQQSLDQGLQFLIQYYNGEERAKGNILERFSAQQFPDLHSELNLSSLELGDSALYFCASGQGYEQYFGPGTRLTVT.

This chain joins TRBV19 and TRBJ2-3, with 8 bases aligning to TRBD2. The CDR3 is 13 residues long. CDR1 LNHDA and CDR2 SQIVND come from the germline V gene (reference sequence). J was trimmed by 1 base and V by 8 bases; bases with no gene match: 2. The CDR3 DNA follows: TGTGCCAGTTCTAGCGGGCGCACAGATACGCAGTATTTT. The encoded protein is CASSSGRTDTQYF.

The chain recombines TRBV19 with TRBJ1-6, with D hard to call. Germline assignment: CDR1 LNHDA and CDR2 SQIVND (reference sequence). V shed 4 bases and J shed 7 bases, with 14 bases lying between them. CDR3 length equals 15 residues. The CDR3 region is CASSRGGPGNSPLHF. The CDR3 coding sequence is TGTGCCAGTAGTAGAGGAGGCCCTGGAAATTCACCCCTCCACTTT.

Only a few counts were recorded for this clone. The J gene is TRBJ2-2, the V gene TRBV6-4, with D hard to call. CDR3 length: 14 residues. Trimming removed 6 bases at V and 2 bases at J, with 10 bases between. Looked up from germline, CDR1 is MRHNA and CDR2 is SNTAGT. CDR3 in DNA: TGTGCCAGCAGCCTTTATAGTAACACCGGGGAGCTGTTTTTT. Residues: CASSLYSNTGELFF.

This chain connects TRBV7-2 to TRBJ2-7, with 11 bases lining up with TRBD1. With 5 bases clipped from V and 2 bases from J, the junction kept 5 bases outside the gene matches. Germline V gives CDR1 SGHTA, CDR2 FQGNSA. The CDR3 runs 15 residues. In DNA form, the CDR3 reads TGTGCCAGCAGCGCCCGGACAGGGGGCCCCTACGAGCAGTACTTC. This sequence encodes CASSARTGGPYEQYF. The full variable domain, completed using reference TRBV7-2 and TRBJ2-7, is GAGVSQSPSNKVTEKGKDVELRCDPISGHTALYWYRQSLGQGLEFLIYFQGNSAPDKSGLPSDRFSAERTGGSVSTLTIQRTQQEDSAVYLCASSARTGGPYEQYFGPGTRLTVT.

This chain uses TRBV9 with TRBJ2-1; D is perhaps TRBD2 (5 bases). Germline CDR1 SGDLS, CDR2 YYNGEE. Trimming took off 3 bases at V and 1 base at J, with 20 bases between the two ends. The CDR3 is 18 residues long. The CDR3 DNA reads as TGTGCCAGCAGCGGGAGACCCCATGAGGGAGAATCCTACAATGAGCAGTTCTTC. Translated, it gives CASSGRPHEGESYNEQFF.